The 32 T cell receptor beta chains reported below all come from one sample, sequenced in a study of blood T cell repertoires in COVID-19. The protocol was immunoSEQ multiplex PCR, while the TCRdb copy is restricted to in-frame clones and leaves out a portion. Here the sample spans over 90,000 clones, approximately 82% being singletons. Material: peripheral blood. The receptor set was obtained from a man between 60 and 75 years old with active or convalescent COVID-19.

The chain is built from TRBV28 and TRBJ2-1; D perhaps matches TRBD2 (6 bases). Germline CDR1 reads MDHEN; CDR2 reads SYDVKM. V was pared by 5 bases and J by 7 bases, with 18 bases between. The CDR3 is 15 amino acids. CDR3 in amino acids: CASSPTTGTANEQFF. CDR3 bases: TGTGCCAGCAGTCCAACCACCGGGACTGCGAATGAGCAGTTCTTC.

J is TRBJ2-3 and V is TRBV30; D may be TRBD2 (5 bases). The germline V gene encodes CDR1 GTSNPN and CDR2 SVGIG (reference sequence). This CDR3 contains 12 residues. V was clipped by 2 bases and J by 6 bases, with 9 bases between them. CDR3 in DNA: TGTGCCTGGAGTCCCCGGGGTGATACGCAGTATTTT. This encodes CAWSPRGDTQYF.

The chain links TRBV28 to TRBJ1-1; 7 nucleotides align to TRBD1. CDR3 length equals 14 residues. V gave up 2 bases and J gave up 9 bases; unmatched junction bases: 9. Germline V lookup: CDR1 MDHEN, CDR2 SYDVKM. In DNA form, the CDR3 reads TGTGCCAGCAGTTTAGGTACAGGGGAAGCTAAAGCTTTCTTT. Amino acid sequence: CASSLGTGEAKAFF.

The V call is TRBV15, the J call TRBJ2-1; 9 bases map to TRBD2. V lost 0 bases and J lost 2; bases outside the gene matches: 5. This CDR3 is built from 17 residues. Per germline, CDR1 LNHNV and CDR2 YYDKDF (reference sequence). The CDR3 region has the DNA TGTGCCACCAGCAGAGATCGGTTAGCGGGAGCCTACAATGAGCAGTTCTTC. Translated, it gives CATSRDRLAGAYNEQFF.

V and J are TRBV18 and TRBJ1-6; 8 bases match TRBD1. Looked up from germline, CDR1 is KGHSH and CDR2 is LQKENI. V was pared by 3 bases and J by 9 bases, with 4 bases of the junction left unmatched. The CDR3 contains 14 residues. In DNA form, the CDR3 reads TGTGCCAGCTCACCGGGACAGGATGGTTCACCCCTCCACTTT. Amino acid sequence: CASSPGQDGSPLHF.

This chain links TRBV7-2 with TRBJ2-7, with D possibly matching TRBD1 (5 bases). The CDR3 has 16 residues. Germline loops: CDR1 SGHTA, CDR2 FQGNSA. The germline V and J ends were trimmed by 6 bases and 2 bases, with 20 bases remaining between them. CDR3 coding DNA: TGTGCCAGCAGTTACTGGGGTAGGGGCCTTCCCTACGAGCAGTACTTC. Encoded protein: CASSYWGRGLPYEQYF.

The V and J genes are TRBV7-9 and TRBJ2-3; TRBD1 agrees at 11 bases. The germline CDR1 and CDR2 sequences are SEHNR and FQNEAQ (reference sequence). With V trimmed by 4 bases and J by 2 bases, 2 bases remained unmatched. This CDR3 contains 15 residues. Here the CDR3 reads CASSYGQGATDTQYF. The CDR3 coding sequence is TGTGCCAGCAGCTACGGACAGGGGGCCACAGATACGCAGTATTTT.

This clone was seen only once. This CDR3 is CASSSADRSPDTQYF. The CDR3 DNA is TGTGCCAGCAGCTCCGCGGACAGATCACCAGATACGCAGTATTTT. This chain links TRBV11-3 with TRBJ2-3; D possibly corresponds to TRBD1 (6 bases). The ends were cut back, 4 bases at V and 4 bases at J, with 15 bases in the middle. Germline CDR1 SGHNT, CDR2 YENEEA. The CDR3 has 15 residues.

This sequence joins TRBV30 and TRBJ1-2; 7 bases align to TRBD1. V shed 5 bases and J 1 base; nucleotides not matched to a gene: 10. The CDR3 spans 15 residues. Germline CDR1 reads GTSNPN; CDR2 reads SVGIG (reference sequence). The CDR3 reads CAWGTGTGVNYGYTF. The CDR3 nucleotides read TGTGCCTGGGGTACCGGAACAGGGGTTAACTATGGCTACACCTTC.

The genes are TRBV10-3 and TRBJ2-1, with D tentatively TRBD1 (6 bases). The CDR3 consists of 17 residues. Trimming pared 2 bases from V and 9 bases from J, leaving 23 bases between. Per germline, CDR1 ENHRY and CDR2 SYGVKD. The CDR3 nucleotides are TGTGCCATCAGTGAGCCCCCTGCTAGCATTGCGGACAGTGAGCAGTTCTTC. This codes for CAISEPPASIADSEQFF.

The DNA of the CDR3 is TGTGCCAGCAGTGAAATGGGGGGGCCTGGAAACACCATATATTTT. Its protein product is CASSEMGGPGNTIYF. This chain connects TRBV6-1 to TRBJ1-3, with D possibly being TRBD1 (6 bases). This CDR3 comprises 15 residues. Between the trimmed V and J ends, which lost 2 bases and 2 bases, there was a span of 10 bases. Germline values: CDR1 MNHNS, CDR2 SASEGT.

The chain combines TRBV2 with TRBJ1-5; 8 bases are a match to TRBD1. Germline V gene data show CDR1 as SNHLY and CDR2 as FYNNEI. The junction had 4 bases not matched to a gene; V was cut back by 6 bases and J by 3 bases. The CDR3 sequence is 14 residues long. The CDR3, as DNA: TGTGCCAGCAGCGGGGACAGGTACAATCAGCCCCAGCATTTT. Translating gives CASSGDRYNQPQHF.

The V gene is TRBV28, the J gene TRBJ2-1; 8 bases agree with TRBD1. With V trimmed by 3 bases and J by 10 bases, 17 bases remained unmatched. Germline CDR1 is MDHEN and CDR2 is SYDVKM. The CDR3 runs to 17 residues. The CDR3 nucleotides are TGTGCCAGCAGTTTTCTGGGTGGGACAGGAGGCTCTAGGGAGCAGTTCTTC. This sequence encodes CASSFLGGTGGSREQFF.

The chain combines TRBV30 with TRBJ1-1, with TRBD1 identical over 12 bases. V was clipped by 7 bases and J by 5 bases; unmatched bases: 11. Germline CDR1 is GTSNPN and CDR2 is SVGIG (reference sequence). The CDR3 covers 15 residues. The CDR3 loop is CAYRDRGRGGTEAFF. The DNA of the CDR3 is TGTGCCTACCGGGACAGGGGGCGAGGGGGGACTGAAGCTTTCTTT.

This chain joins TRBV3-1 (or the pseudogene TRBV3-2) and TRBJ2-3; TRBD1 matches 8 bases. The germline V gene encodes CDR1 LGHDT and CDR2 YNNKEL (reference sequence). Losses at the gene ends were 2 bases for V and 1 base for J; bases not matched to a gene: 8. The CDR3 runs 17 residues. The CDR3 loop is CASSQSRGLVGTDTQYF. CDR3 in DNA: TGTGCCAGCAGCCAATCCAGGGGGCTAGTCGGCACAGATACGCAGTATTTT.

The chain carries TRBV25-1 and TRBJ2-1; 7 bases map to TRBD2. CDR1 and CDR2 (germline): MGHDK, SYGVNS. This CDR3 region has 16 residues. Germline trimming cut 1 base from V and 4 bases from J; bases unmatched to any gene: 7. For the CDR3, the DNA is TGTGCCAGCAGTGAATTGAGTAGCGGGCTATACAATGAGCAGTTCTTC. Translated, it gives CASSELSSGLYNEQFF.

The genes are TRBV18 and TRBJ1-5; 7 bases agree with TRBD1. Germline loops: CDR1 KGHSH, CDR2 LQKENI. V lost 3 bases and J lost 3; bases outside the gene matches: 8. CDR3 size: 16 residues. DNA for the CDR3: TGTGCCAGCTCACCGGAGGGACAGATATACAATCAGCCCCAGCATTTT. Translated: CASSPEGQIYNQPQHF.

The rearrangement links TRBV30 to TRBJ2-3, with 8 bases that match TRBD2. The V gene's germline CDR1 is GTSNPN and CDR2 SVGIG (reference sequence). The CDR3 is 15 amino acids. V was clipped by 1 base and J by 3 bases; unmatched bases: 6. The CDR3 DNA is TGTGCCTGGAGTGCACTAGCGGACCCAACAGATACGCAGTATTTT. Encoded protein: CAWSALADPTDTQYF.

By share of the sample, this clone is medium-sized (0.01 to 0.1%). The J gene is TRBJ1-2, the V gene TRBV30; 7 bases are a match to TRBD1. Trimming removed 0 bases from V and 4 bases from J; junction bases left unmatched: 2. The germline gives CDR1 GTSNPN, CDR2 SVGIG (reference sequence). The CDR3 has 13 residues. The CDR3 loop is CAWSVRQGYGYTF. Here the CDR3 DNA reads TGTGCCTGGAGTGTACGACAGGGCTATGGCTACACCTTC.

The chain combines TRBV3-1 (or the pseudogene TRBV3-2) with TRBJ2-1, with a weak D call TRBD2 (7 bases). V was trimmed by 5 bases and J by 8 bases, leaving 13 bases between them. The CDR3 sequence is 13 residues long. CDR1 LGHDT and CDR2 YNNKEL come from the germline V gene (reference sequence). CDR3 bases: TGTGCCAGCAGCTCACGGGGGGCGGATGAGCAGTTCTTC. It codes for CASSSRGADEQFF.

In nucleotides, the CDR3 is TGTGCCAGCAGCCGGGGAATCCTCCAAGAGACCCAGTACTTC. It translates to CASSRGILQETQYF. The V and J genes are TRBV11-2 and TRBJ2-5; the D gene is possibly TRBD2 (5 bases). V lost 5 bases and J lost 1, with 11 bases in between. The CDR3 runs to 14 residues. The germline V gene has CDR1 SGHAT and CDR2 FQNNGV.

The chain recombines TRBV2 with TRBJ2-7, with 7 bases identical to TRBD1. The germline CDR1 and CDR2 sequences are SNHLY and FYNNEI. The CDR3 covers 12 residues. The ends lost 7 bases at V and 3 bases at J; junction bases unmatched: 3. DNA of the CDR3: TGTGCCAGCAATCGGGACAGCTACGAGCAGTACTTC. Translated, it gives CASNRDSYEQYF.

This chain uses TRBV5-1 with TRBJ1-1, with D perhaps TRBD1 (5 bases). The CDR3 length is 14 residues. V dropped 8 bases and J dropped 1 base, with 15 bases sitting between them. CDR1 is SGHRS and CDR2 is YFSETQ in the germline V gene. CDR3 nucleotides: TGCGCCAGTGCGGAGGGACCGACGAACACTGAAGCTTTCTTT. The encoded protein is CASAEGPTNTEAFF.

The J gene is TRBJ2-7, the V gene TRBV3-1 (or the pseudogene TRBV3-2), with 13 bases lining up with TRBD2. Trimming cost V 4 bases and J 1 base; bases outside gene matches: 4. Germline CDR1 and CDR2: LGHDT and YNNKEL (reference sequence). CDR3 length: 16 amino acids. The CDR3 here is CASSRTSGSRSYEQYF. CDR3 DNA: TGTGCCAGCAGCCGGACTAGCGGGAGTCGGTCCTACGAGCAGTACTTC.

The V call is TRBV14, the J call TRBJ1-4, with D unclear. V gave up 1 base and J gave up 10 bases, with 10 bases separating them. The CDR3 runs to 13 residues. CDR1 is SGHDN and CDR2 is FVKESK in the germline V gene. CDR3 bases: TGTGCCAGCAGCCAAGGGAATCGGGGAAAACTGTTTTTT. Its protein is CASSQGNRGKLFF.

This chain uses TRBV12-2 with TRBJ2-7; TRBD2 reflects the table's D call only, with no check against the DNA. TRBV12-2 is classified as a pseudogene. CDR3 size: 15 residues. The CDR3 sequence is CASRLVGLAGVRQYV. The CDR3, as DNA: TGTGCAAGTCGCTTAGTAGGTCTAGCGGGAGTTCGGCAGTACGTC.

The chain couples TRBV30 to TRBJ1-2; D may be TRBD1 (5 bases). V was cut by 0 bases and J by 8 bases, with 13 bases left in between. Looked up from germline, CDR1 is GTSNPN and CDR2 is SVGIG (reference sequence). The CDR3 extends over 13 amino acids. The CDR3 DNA is TGTGCCTGGAGTGTACGAGGGGCGGGAGGCTACACCTTC. Its protein is CAWSVRGAGGYTF.

The rearrangement links TRBV29-1 to TRBJ1-2; possible D gene TRBD1, 6 bases. The ends were cut back, 4 bases at V and 6 bases at J, with 18 bases in the middle. This CDR3 is 14 amino acids long. From germline, CDR1 is SQVTM and CDR2 ANQGSEA. As DNA, the CDR3 is TGCAGCGTTGCGATGCTGGGGGGGCAGAATGGCTACACCTTC. This sequence encodes CSVAMLGGQNGYTF.

The rearrangement joins TRBV21-1 to TRBJ2-7; the table assigns TRBD2, which was not confirmed against the DNA. TRBV21-1 is a listed pseudogene. The CDR3 loop spans 17 amino acids. The CDR3 sequence is CASSPPGVPRGSYEQYF. The CDR3 DNA follows: TGTGCCAGCAGCCCCCCGGGGGTGCCGCGAGGTTCCTACGAGCAGTACTTC.

This clone appeared a few times. V gene TRBV5-6 combines with J gene TRBJ2-2; no firm D call. V was clipped by 6 bases and J by 0 bases, with 12 bases between them. The germline gives CDR1 SGHDT, CDR2 YYEEEE. This CDR3 has 15 residues. The CDR3 here is CASNRYGSNTGELFF. CDR3 DNA: TGTGCCAGCAACCGGTACGGTTCGAACACCGGGGAGCTGTTTTTT.

The rearrangement joins TRBV10-3 to TRBJ1-5, with D tentatively TRBD1 (5 bases). Germline CDR1 is ENHRY and CDR2 is SYGVKD. Trimming took 3 bases from V and 7 from J, leaving 13 bases between them. The CDR3 has 14 residues. The CDR3 DNA follows: TGTGCCATCAGTGATGGGGGGACCGCCCAGCCCCAGCATTTT. The encoded protein is CAISDGGTAQPQHF.

This chain uses TRBV5-4 with TRBJ2-5; 8 bases match TRBD1. Unmatched junction bases numbered 6, after V lost 4 bases and J lost 1 base. The germline V gene encodes CDR1 SGHNT and CDR2 YYREEE (reference sequence). The CDR3 totals 15 residues. CDR3 loop: CASSRRGQAQETQYF. CDR3 in DNA: TGTGCCAGCAGCCGCCGGGGACAGGCCCAAGAGACCCAGTACTTC.